This T cell receptor (beta chain) was observed in a study of T cell changes during pregnancy in multiple sclerosis. Assay used: immunoSEQ multiplex PCR; TCRdb lists only in-frame clones, some missing. Of approximately 30,000 clones in the sample, approximately 91% were seen once. CDR1 is SNHLY and CDR2 is FYNNEI in the germline V gene. Trimming took 9 bases from V and 5 from J; bases not matched to a gene: 8. The CDR3 has 14 residues. The V gene is TRBV2, the J gene TRBJ1-2; 11 bases map to TRBD1. The sequences come from CD4+ T cells from peripheral blood mononuclear cells, collected in the first trimester of pregnancy. This TCR was sampled from a female donor in good health, enrolled as a control in a pregnancy study. CDR3 protein: CARSSGTGGYGYTF. The CDR3 DNA reads TGTGCCAGATCGTCCGGGACAGGGGGATATGGCTACACCTTC.